The 29 T cell receptor beta chains below come from one sample, sequenced in a study of glioma-infiltrating T cells after dendritic cell vaccination. Time point noted: after dendritic cell vaccination, including at tumor progression/relapse. Profiling relied on immunoSEQ multiplex PCR, and the TCRdb table lists in-frame clones only, not all of them. The sample contains approximately 91,000 clones, 75% to 85% of which appear only once. This specimen was blood, taken after dendritic cell vaccination. The source is a human donor with glioblastoma.

The chain employs TRBV14 and TRBJ2-3, with TRBD2 matching 7 bases. There are 15 residues in the CDR3. Trimming cost V 4 bases and J 3 bases; bases outside gene matches: 7. In germline, CDR1 is SGHDN, CDR2 FVKESK. This chain's CDR3 is CASSPRTSRTDTQYF. The CDR3 DNA reads as TGTGCCAGCAGCCCGAGGACTAGTAGGACAGATACGCAGTATTTT.

The chain couples TRBV15 to TRBJ1-5; D is possibly TRBD1 (6 bases). Germline values: CDR1 LNHNV, CDR2 YYDKDF (reference sequence). This CDR3 is built from 17 residues. V was trimmed by 0 bases and J by 3 bases, leaving 15 bases between them. CDR3 protein: CATSREGQGLLNQPQHF. CDR3 DNA sequence: TGTGCCACCAGCAGAGAGGGGCAGGGGCTCCTCAATCAGCCCCAGCATTTT.

The table lists this clone with a few counts. This chain uses TRBV19 with TRBJ2-7; TRBD1 matches at 10 bases. The CDR3 length is 12 residues. CDR1 LNHDA and CDR2 SQIVND come from the germline V gene (reference sequence). The J segment lost 4 bases and the V segment lost 9 bases, leaving 3 bases of the junction unmatched. The CDR3 region is CASGTGAYEQYF. CDR3 coding DNA: TGTGCCAGCGGGACAGGGGCGTACGAGCAGTACTTC.

The V and J genes are TRBV5-4 and TRBJ2-2; 9 bases are shared with TRBD1. CDR1 is SGHNT, CDR2 YYREEE, per germline (reference sequence). The ends lost 4 bases at V and 4 bases at J; junction bases unmatched: 11. The CDR3 loop spans 17 amino acids. CDR3 nucleotides: TGTGCCAGCAGCCCAACCGGGACAGGGTTACTCACCGGGGAGCTGTTTTTT. Amino acid sequence: CASSPTGTGLLTGELFF. Full variable domain (outside the CDR3, taken from reference TRBV5-4 and TRBJ2-2): ETGVTQSPTHLIKTRGQQVTLRCSSQSGHNTVSWYQQALGQGPQFIFQYYREEENGRGNFPPRFSGLQFPNYSSELNVNALELDDSALYLCASSPTGTGLLTGELFFGEGSRLTVL.

The V and J genes are TRBV18 and TRBJ1-5; 7 positions agree with TRBD1. CDR3 length equals 17 residues. Per germline, CDR1 KGHSH and CDR2 LQKENI. V was clipped by 3 bases and J by 2 bases; unmatched bases: 10. Written as DNA, the CDR3 is TGTGCCAGCTCACCGGGATTTACAGGGGTCGGCAATCAGCCCCAGCATTTT. Protein sequence: CASSPGFTGVGNQPQHF. Full variable domain (rest looked up from reference TRBV18 and TRBJ1-5): NAGVMQNPRHLVRRRGQEARLRCSPMKGHSHVYWYRQLPEEGLKFMVYLQKENIIDESGMPKERFSAEFPKEGPSILRIQQVVRGDSAAYFCASSPGFTGVGNQPQHFGDGTRLSIL.

The CDR3: CASIAYSNQPQHF. CDR3 DNA sequence: TGTGCCAGCATAGCGTATAGCAATCAGCCCCAGCATTTT. The gene calls are TRBV2 and TRBJ1-5, with unresolved D. V gave up 7 bases and J gave up 0 bases, with 7 bases separating them. This CDR3 is built from 13 residues. Germline V gives CDR1 SNHLY, CDR2 FYNNEI. Full variable domain (outside the CDR3, taken from reference TRBV2 and TRBJ1-5): EPEVTQTPSHQVTQMGQEVILRCVPISNHLYFYWYRQILGQKVEFLVSFYNNEISEKSEIFDDQFSVERPDGSNFTLKIRSTKLEDSAMYFCASIAYSNQPQHFGDGTRLSIL.

The chain is built from TRBV19 and TRBJ1-5; possible D gene TRBD1, 6 bases. The CDR3 covers 15 residues. Germline V gene data show CDR1 as LNHDA and CDR2 as SQIVND (reference sequence). V was trimmed by 5 bases and J by 6 bases, leaving 17 bases between them. CDR3 DNA sequence: TGTGCCAGTAGTCTGATCCCAGGGGCTGGTCAGCCCCAGCATTTT. Residues: CASSLIPGAGQPQHF.

The chain combines TRBV7-2 with TRBJ1-2, with a weak D call TRBD1 (5 bases). Trimming cost V 10 bases and J 4 bases, with 16 bases left between them. The germline gives CDR1 SGHTA, CDR2 FQGNSA. The CDR3 is 13 residues long. The CDR3 DNA is TGTGCCACCACCCTTGGGGGGACCTATGGCTACACCTTC. It specifies CATTLGGTYGYTF. Filled out from reference TRBV7-2 and TRBJ1-2, the complete variable domain reads GAGVSQSPSNKVTEKGKDVELRCDPISGHTALYWYRQSLGQGLEFLIYFQGNSAPDKSGLPSDRFSAERTGGSVSTLTIQRTQQEDSAVYLCATTLGGTYGYTFGSGTRLTVV.

V gene TRBV11-2 combines with J gene TRBJ1-1, with D maybe TRBD1 (5 bases). CDR1 is SGHAT, CDR2 FQNNGV, per germline. CDR3 length: 12 residues. Trimming took off 5 bases at V and 11 bases at J, with 15 bases between the two ends. Written as DNA, the CDR3 is TGTGCCAGCAGCCCCACGGCAGGGTATGCTTTCTTT. Its translation: CASSPTAGYAFF.

The chain uses TRBV27 and TRBJ1-2; the D gene is possibly TRBD1 (5 bases). The CDR3 is made up of 13 amino acids. CDR1 MNHEY and CDR2 SMNVEV come from the germline V gene (reference sequence). V shed 3 bases and J shed 4 bases, with 9 bases lying between them. CDR3 loop: CASSFPGGYGYTF. The DNA of the CDR3 is TGTGCCAGCAGTTTCCCGGGGGGCTATGGCTACACCTTC.

There are a few counts of this clone. The V call is TRBV19, the J call TRBJ1-2; 9 bases are a match to TRBD1. This CDR3 is 15 amino acids long. CDR1 and CDR2 (germline): LNHDA, SQIVND (reference sequence). The ends lost 6 bases at V and 8 bases at J; junction bases unmatched: 13. Here the CDR3 DNA reads TGTGCCAGTAGCCCCAGGACAGGGGAGTTTAAGGGCTACACCTTC. Translation: CASSPRTGEFKGYTF. The full variable domain, its missing parts supplied by reference TRBV19 and TRBJ1-2, is DGGITQSPKYLFRKEGQNVTLSCEQNLNHDAMYWYRQDPGQGLRLIYYSQIVNDFQKGDIAEGYSVSREKKESFPLTVTSAQKNPTAFYLCASSPRTGEFKGYTFGSGTRLTVV.

This clone appeared a few times. The genes are TRBV15 and TRBJ1-2, with D unclear. Germline assignment: CDR1 LNHNV and CDR2 YYDKDF (reference sequence). The CDR3 runs 16 residues. Between the trimmed V and J ends, which lost 2 bases and 4 bases, there was a span of 17 bases. The DNA of the CDR3 is TGTGCCACCAGCAGAAGTATCGGGAACAACTTCTATGGCTACACCTTC. Translating gives CATSRSIGNNFYGYTF.

V and J are TRBV5-1 and TRBJ2-5; 7 nucleotides agree with TRBD1. The CDR3 runs 13 residues. Germline V gives CDR1 SGHRS, CDR2 YFSETQ. V dropped 7 bases and J dropped 11; count of bases not matched to a gene: 14. CDR3 in DNA: TGCGCCAGCCGAGACAGGGAAGGGATTGGGCAGTACTTC. It yields the protein CASRDREGIGQYF.

The chain uses TRBV11-2 and TRBJ1-1; weak D call: TRBD1 (5 bases). CDR3 length: 11 amino acids. CDR1 is SGHAT and CDR2 is FQNNGV in the germline V gene. V gave up 3 bases and J gave up 11 bases, with 10 bases separating them. CDR3 in DNA: TGTGCCAGCAGCTTCGGACGGGGGGCTTTCTTT. Its protein is CASSFGRGAFF.

Only one count was recorded for this clone. The CDR3: CASSTDRKETQYF. The CDR3 bases are TGTGCCAGCTCAACGGACAGAAAAGAGACCCAGTACTTC. The chain is built from TRBV18 and TRBJ2-5; a weak D match, TRBD1 (6 bases). This CDR3 has 13 residues. V was cut by 5 bases and J by 3 bases, with 10 bases left in between. The germline V gene encodes CDR1 KGHSH and CDR2 LQKENI. Full variable domain (outside the CDR3, taken from reference TRBV18 and TRBJ2-5): NAGVMQNPRHLVRRRGQEARLRCSPMKGHSHVYWYRQLPEEGLKFMVYLQKENIIDESGMPKERFSAEFPKEGPSILRIQQVVRGDSAAYFCASSTDRKETQYFGPGTRLLVL.

This chain uses TRBV9 with TRBJ1-2; 9 bases line up with TRBD1. After removal of 6 bases from V and 0 bases from J, the junction contained 12 bases not matched to a gene. Germline assignment: CDR1 SGDLS and CDR2 YYNGEE. CDR3 length: 17 amino acids. CDR3 loop: CASTLTGQGSANYGYTF. As DNA, the CDR3 is TGTGCCAGCACTCTTACGGGACAGGGCTCCGCTAACTATGGCTACACCTTC.

J is TRBJ2-7 and V is TRBV4-1, with 7 bases fitting TRBD1. V dropped 3 bases and J dropped 3; count of bases not matched to a gene: 11. Germline V gene lookup returns CDR1 MGHRA and CDR2 YSYEKL. This CDR3 has 16 amino acids. The CDR3 nucleotides read TGCGCCAGCAGCCACGGAAATCGGGACAGCCGCTACGAGCAGTACTTC. It translates to CASSHGNRDSRYEQYF.

CDR3 DNA sequence: TGTGCCAGCCTGACAGGGGGCCACCGATATGGCTACACCTTC. Encoded protein: CASLTGGHRYGYTF. The rearrangement uses TRBV6-1 and TRBJ1-2; 10 positions match TRBD1. This CDR3 has 14 residues. J was trimmed by 5 bases and V by 8 bases; bases with no gene match: 8. Germline CDR1 reads MNHNS; CDR2 reads SASEGT.

This clone was recorded a few times. V and J are TRBV7-9 and TRBJ2-7, with 8 bases matching TRBD2. The CDR3 runs 18 residues. Unmatched junction bases numbered 11, after V lost 1 base and J lost 0 bases. Germline values: CDR1 SEHNR, CDR2 FQNEAQ (reference sequence). The chain's CDR3 is CASSLGRNSGVSSYEQYF. Here the CDR3 DNA reads TGTGCCAGCAGCTTAGGTCGGAATAGCGGGGTAAGCTCCTACGAGCAGTACTTC.

The chain combines TRBV5-4 with TRBJ2-7; tentatively, D is TRBD1 (6 bases). CDR1 is SGHNT and CDR2 is YYREEE in the germline V gene (reference sequence). This CDR3 spans 15 amino acids. Trimming stripped 0 bases from V and 0 bases from J, with 10 bases between. The CDR3 DNA reads TGTGCCAGCAGCTTGGACAGGGTTCCCTCCTACGAGCAGTACTTC. Protein product: CASSLDRVPSYEQYF.

The chain carries TRBV6-5 and TRBJ2-3; a weak D match, TRBD1 (5 bases). Germline V gene data show CDR1 as MNHEY and CDR2 as SVGAGI. Trimming cost V 5 bases and J 3 bases, with 12 bases left between them. The CDR3 has 14 amino acids. The chain's CDR3 is CASSTGPRTDTQYF. CDR3 nucleotide sequence: TGTGCCAGCAGTACAGGACCGCGTACAGATACGCAGTATTTT.

The V call is TRBV11-3, the J call TRBJ1-1, with no clear D. The CDR3 is 13 amino acids. Germline assignment: CDR1 SGHNT and CDR2 YENEEA. V lost 4 bases and J lost 3, with 9 bases in between. The CDR3 spells CASSYDGDTEAFF. CDR3 in DNA: TGTGCCAGCAGCTACGACGGGGACACTGAAGCTTTCTTT. Supplemented by reference TRBV11-3 and TRBJ1-1, the full variable domain reads EAGVVQSPRYKIIEKKQPVAFWCNPISGHNTLYWYLQNLGQGPELLIRYENEEAVDDSQLPKDRFSAERLKGVDSTLKIQPAELGDSAVYLCASSYDGDTEAFFGQGTRLTVV.

Comment on this clone: Within the sample, other DNA sequences also encode this same CDR3. This chain joins TRBV5-1 and TRBJ1-2; 9 bases align to TRBD1. The CDR3 has 13 amino acids. After removal of 4 bases from V and 5 bases from J, the junction contained 3 bases not matched to a gene. Germline V gene lookup returns CDR1 SGHRS and CDR2 YFSETQ. CDR3 sequence: CASSLGTGYGYTF. The CDR3 DNA is TGCGCCAGCAGCCTAGGGACAGGGTATGGCTACACCTTC.

This chain links TRBV4-1 with TRBJ1-6, with 7 positions matching TRBD1. The ends lost 6 bases at V and 5 bases at J; junction bases unmatched: 10. Per germline, CDR1 MGHRA and CDR2 YSYEKL. This CDR3 has 16 amino acids. CDR3 protein: CASRPGQIDNNSPLHF. CDR3 bases: TGCGCCAGCAGACCGGGACAGATTGACAATAATTCACCCCTCCACTTT.

This rearrangement joins TRBV6-4 to TRBJ2-1, with 14 bases fitting TRBD2. The CDR3 length is 18 residues. J lost 3 bases, V lost 4 bases, and 8 bases had no gene match. Germline lookup yields CDR1 MRHNA and CDR2 SNTAGT. The CDR3 loop reads CASSASGLAGGIYNEQFF. CDR3 nucleotide sequence: TGTGCCAGCAGTGCCTCCGGACTAGCGGGAGGCATCTACAATGAGCAGTTCTTC.

In its sample, this clone was seen once. The chain has TRBV19 and TRBJ2-1; 8 bases agree with TRBD2. CDR3 size: 14 residues. Germline V lookup: CDR1 LNHDA, CDR2 SQIVND (reference sequence). The V gene end was trimmed by 1 base and the J gene end by 9 bases; junction bases not matched to a gene: 5. The CDR3 loop is CASSIVAGSAEQFF. CDR3 DNA: TGTGCCAGTAGTATAGTAGCGGGATCCGCTGAGCAGTTCTTC.

This chain connects TRBV4-1 to TRBJ2-1, with D unclear. This CDR3 contains 19 residues. CDR1 MGHRA and CDR2 YSYEKL come from the germline V gene. Trimming stripped 4 bases from V and 0 bases from J, with 22 bases between. CDR3 amino acids: CASSRLPGLRSGSYNEQFF. In nucleotides, the CDR3 is TGCGCCAGCAGCCGACTGCCGGGTCTTCGCTCGGGCTCCTACAATGAGCAGTTCTTC.

The rearrangement links TRBV2 to TRBJ2-5, with D tentatively TRBD2 (5 bases). V lost 7 bases and J lost 0, with 12 bases in between. Germline values: CDR1 SNHLY, CDR2 FYNNEI. The CDR3 is made up of 14 amino acids. The CDR3 loop is CASNSFGDQETQYF. CDR3 bases: TGTGCCAGCAACTCCTTCGGGGACCAAGAGACCCAGTACTTC.

The chain couples TRBV5-1 to TRBJ2-1; TRBD2 agrees at 9 bases. V shed 2 bases and J 7 bases; nucleotides not matched to a gene: 7. Germline V CDR1 and CDR2: SGHRS, YFSETQ. The CDR3 consists of 15 residues. CDR3 DNA: TGCGCCAGCAGCTTTCCAGCGGGGGGAGTTAATGAGCAGTTCTTC. Residues: CASSFPAGGVNEQFF.